Following are 12 T cell receptor beta chains from one sample sequenced in a study of OX40 agonist ivuxolimab in advanced cancers. Clones were sequenced by immunoSEQ multiplex PCR, and TCRdb holds only the in-frame ones, with some missing. The sample has around 100,000 clones; almost 90% are singletons. The sequenced sample was CD4+ or CD8+ T cells sorted from blood, obtained in a trial of the OX40 agonist ivuxolimab. These receptors originate from an adult with an advanced solid tumor such as melanoma, head and neck, liver or kidney cancer.

V is TRBV4-1 and J is TRBJ2-7; 9 nucleotides match TRBD2. V was pared by 4 bases and J by 6 bases, with 13 bases of the junction left unmatched. This CDR3 has 16 amino acids. Germline V gene data show CDR1 as MGHRA and CDR2 as YSYEKL. In DNA form, the CDR3 reads TGCGCCAGCAGCCCCCGAGCAGCGGGGGGTCGGGGCGAGCAGTACTTC. It yields the protein CASSPRAAGGRGEQYF.

This chain uses TRBV10-3 with TRBJ2-5; D uncertain. The V gene's germline CDR1 is ENHRY and CDR2 SYGVKD. The CDR3 sequence is 13 residues long. The ends were cut back, 2 bases at V and 1 base at J, with 5 bases in the middle. The CDR3 protein is CAISERPQETQYF. CDR3 bases: TGTGCCATCAGTGAGAGGCCCCAAGAGACCCAGTACTTC.

The CDR3 coding sequence is TGTGCCAGCAGCCGCCTGGAGGCGGATACGCAGTATTTT. Its translation: CASSRLEADTQYF. The chain uses TRBV11-3 and TRBJ2-3; tentatively, D is TRBD2 (5 bases). The CDR3 consists of 13 residues. CDR1 and CDR2 from the germline V gene are SGHNT and YENEEA. The germline V and J ends were trimmed by 5 bases and 6 bases, with 12 bases remaining between them.

The chain combines TRBV2 with TRBJ1-5; D is unresolved. CDR3 length equals 14 residues. Germline V gene lookup returns CDR1 SNHLY and CDR2 FYNNEI. V lost 2 bases, J lost 4 bases, and 9 bases lay in between. The CDR3 loop is CASSELQKNQPQHF. CDR3 in DNA: TGTGCCAGCAGTGAATTACAGAAAAATCAGCCCCAGCATTTT.

The chain carries TRBV21-1 and TRBJ2-7. TRBV21-1 is recorded as a pseudogene. The CDR3 is 12 amino acids. The CDR3 is CASSNPTSEQYF. CDR3 coding DNA: TGTGCCAGCAGCAATCCCACCTCTGAGCAGTACTTC.

The rearrangement joins TRBV14 to TRBJ1-1; possible D gene TRBD1, 6 bases. Trimming cost V 5 bases and J 1 base, with 14 bases left between them. Germline-derived CDR1 and CDR2 are SGHDN and FVKESK. CDR3 length: 15 residues. The CDR3, as DNA: TGTGCCAGCAGCTCGGTGCAGGGGTGGAACACTGAAGCTTTCTTT. As protein: CASSSVQGWNTEAFF.

The gene calls are TRBV9 and TRBJ2-7, with TRBD2 matching over 10 bases. Germline V gene data show CDR1 as SGDLS and CDR2 as YYNGEE. This CDR3 region has 14 residues. V shed 1 base and J 5 bases; nucleotides not matched to a gene: 3. CDR3 nucleotides: TGTGCCAGCAGCGTATCTAGCGGGAGAAACGAGCAGTACTTC. Translating it yields CASSVSSGRNEQYF.

The CDR3 is CASRRTGDGRTEAFF. The CDR3 nucleotides are TGCGCCAGCAGAAGGACAGGGGACGGGCGCACTGAAGCTTTCTTT. V gene TRBV5-1 combines with J gene TRBJ1-1; the match to TRBD1 covers 9 bases. Germline V lookup: CDR1 SGHRS, CDR2 YFSETQ. This CDR3 is built from 15 residues. Trimming took 5 bases from V and 4 from J; bases not matched to a gene: 9.

This chain connects TRBV5-1 to TRBJ2-4, with 11 positions matching TRBD2. Trimming at V came to 0 bases and at J to 7 bases, leaving 6 bases not matched to a gene. CDR3 length: 16 residues. Germline V lookup: CDR1 SGHRS, CDR2 YFSETQ. The CDR3 bases are TGCGCCAGCAGCTTGGAGGCTAGCGGGGGGTTTAACATTCAGTACTTC. It encodes CASSLEASGGFNIQYF.

The rearrangement joins TRBV5-1 to TRBJ2-2; unclear D gene. With 2 bases removed from V and 8 bases from J, the gap between germline ends came to 10 bases. The germline gives CDR1 SGHRS, CDR2 YFSETQ. The CDR3 spans 13 residues. This chain's CDR3 is CASSFALSGELFF. CDR3 DNA: TGCGCCAGCAGCTTCGCCCTCTCTGGGGAGCTGTTTTTT.

CDR3 coding DNA: TGTGCCAGTGCGTGGGTCCACTCTGGAAACACCATATATTTT. It is translated as CASAWVHSGNTIYF. This sequence joins TRBV19 and TRBJ1-3; no reliable D call. Germline V gene sequence: CDR1 LNHDA, CDR2 SQIVND (reference sequence). Trimming shortened V by 8 bases and J by 0 bases, and 11 bases separated the two germline ends. The CDR3 extends over 14 amino acids.

This chain connects TRBV6-6 to TRBJ1-1; no clear D gene. Deletions cut 4 bases from V and 6 bases from J, with 15 bases between. The CDR3 sequence is 14 residues long. Per the germline V gene, CDR1 is MNHNY and CDR2 is SVGAGI (reference sequence). The CDR3 region is CASSFRALDPEAFF. For the CDR3, the DNA is TGTGCCAGCAGTTTCCGGGCCCTGGACCCTGAAGCTTTCTTT.